These 13 T cell receptor beta chains originate from one sample sequenced in a study of cytomegalovirus exposure and HLA in healthy donors. 60 Vbeta and 13 Jbeta primers were used in PCR. Only in-frame clones appear in the TCRdb table, and some are missing; sequencing was by immunoSEQ multiplex PCR. The sample table sets out some 200,000 clones. The material sequenced was PBMCs. These receptor sequences come from a woman aged 18-29 years in good health and CMV-seropositive.

This chain links TRBV5-1 with TRBJ2-3; the D gene is possibly TRBD1 (5 bases). The CDR3 is made up of 15 amino acids. CDR1 SGHRS and CDR2 YFSETQ come from the germline V gene. Trimming pared 5 bases from V and 5 bases from J, leaving 18 bases between. The CDR3 DNA reads TGCGCCAGCAGTCATCAAGGGGCGCAGGGAGATACGCAGTATTTT. It specifies CASSHQGAQGDTQYF.

The gene calls are TRBV25-1 and TRBJ1-3; D perhaps matches TRBD1 (6 bases). The CDR3 is 15 residues long. CDR1 MGHDK and CDR2 SYGVNS come from the germline V gene. Trimming took off 5 bases at V and 4 bases at J, with 15 bases between the two ends. In DNA, the CDR3 is TGTGCCAGCAGTTCCTTACAGGGCTCGGGAAACACCATATATTTT. This codes for CASSSLQGSGNTIYF.

The rearrangement uses TRBV29-1 and TRBJ2-5, with D perhaps matching TRBD1 (6 bases). TRBJ2-7 matches the DNA end more closely, so the J call is doubtful. Germline assignment: CDR1 SQVTM and CDR2 ANQGSEA. The CDR3 extends over 12 amino acids. The CDR3 DNA reads as TGCAGCGTTGCGGACAGCAGTTACGAGCAGTACTTC. This translates into CSVADSSYEQYF.

The chain is built from TRBV5-1 and TRBJ2-2; 14 bases line up with TRBD2. Germline CDR1 reads SGHRS; CDR2 reads YFSETQ. The CDR3 has 18 residues. Losses at the gene ends were 4 bases for V and 1 base for J; bases not matched to a gene: 6. The CDR3 region is CASSLGLAGVQNTGELFF. The CDR3 DNA is TGCGCCAGCAGCCTGGGACTAGCGGGAGTCCAGAACACCGGGGAGCTGTTTTTT. Filled out from reference TRBV5-1 and TRBJ2-2, the complete variable domain reads KAGVTQTPRYLIKTRGQQVTLSCSPISGHRSVSWYQQTPGQGLQFLFEYFSETQRNKGNFPGRFSGRQFSNSRSEMNVSTLELGDSALYLCASSLGLAGVQNTGELFFGEGSRLTVL.

The genes are TRBV18 and TRBJ2-5; D is possibly TRBD1 (6 bases). The V end was cut by 1 base, the J end by 5 bases, with 14 bases between. CDR1 is KGHSH, CDR2 LQKENI, per germline. The CDR3 contains 15 residues. The CDR3, as DNA: TGTGCCAGCTCACCACAACAGGGCGGTAGGGAGACCCAGTACTTC. It translates to CASSPQQGGRETQYF.

J is TRBJ2-5 and V is TRBV27; 8 positions match TRBD2. The length of the CDR3 is 13 residues. J was trimmed by 5 bases and V by 5 bases; bases with no gene match: 4. Per the germline V gene, CDR1 is MNHEY and CDR2 is SMNVEV (reference sequence). The CDR3 DNA follows: TGTGCCAGCAGTGGACTAGCAGGGGAGACCCAGTACTTC. The encoded protein is CASSGLAGETQYF.

This sequence joins TRBV6-5 and TRBJ1-2, with TRBD1 matching over 10 bases. Germline loops: CDR1 MNHEY, CDR2 SVGAGI. The V segment lost 5 bases and the J segment 4 bases; nucleotides outside the gene matches: 4. The CDR3 has 14 residues. The CDR3 sequence: CASSRDRGGYGYTF. The CDR3 DNA sequence: TGTGCCAGCAGTCGGGACAGGGGAGGCTATGGCTACACCTTC.

The rearrangement joins TRBV27 to TRBJ2-2; TRBD1 might be the D (6 bases). CDR1 and CDR2 (germline): MNHEY, SMNVEV (reference sequence). V dropped 2 bases and J dropped 6 bases, with 22 bases sitting between them. The CDR3 covers 18 residues. The CDR3 region has the DNA TGTGCCAGCAGTTTACGAGCAGGACAGTCTGGGTTCGCCGGGGAGCTGTTTTTT. Protein: CASSLRAGQSGFAGELFF.

The chain links TRBV4-3 to TRBJ2-3, with 13 bases identical to TRBD2. The ends lost 4 bases at V and 1 base at J; junction bases unmatched: 2. CDR3 length: 16 residues. Germline lookup yields CDR1 LGHNA and CDR2 YSLEER. The CDR3: CASSPGLAGGTDTQYF. For the CDR3, the DNA is TGCGCCAGCAGCCCCGGACTAGCGGGGGGCACAGATACGCAGTATTTT.

This chain uses TRBV7-2 with TRBJ1-5; no firm D call. The V end was cut by 2 bases, the J end by 5 bases, with 10 bases between. Germline V gives CDR1 SGHTA, CDR2 FQGNSA. This CDR3 has 14 amino acids. CDR3 bases: TGTGCCAGCAGCTTATGGAGTGTGGATCAGCCCCAGCATTTT. The encoded protein is CASSLWSVDQPQHF.

This chain uses TRBV7-2 with TRBJ2-2, with a possible D match to TRBD2 (6 bases). Germline CDR1 SGHTA, CDR2 FQGNSA. This CDR3 is built from 14 residues. Deletions cut 3 bases from V and 6 bases from J, with 11 bases between. Here the CDR3 DNA reads TGTGCCAGCAGCTTGTCGCGGGACTCCGGGGAGCTGTTTTTT. Protein sequence: CASSLSRDSGELFF.

CDR3 DNA: TGTGCCAGCAGCCAGAAGGGGCTAGCGGAAAACATTCAGTACTTC. It codes for CASSQKGLAENIQYF. The genes are TRBV7-9 and TRBJ2-4, with 7 nucleotides matching TRBD2. The J segment lost 5 bases and the V segment lost 5 bases, leaving 9 bases of the junction unmatched. In germline, CDR1 is SEHNR, CDR2 FQNEAQ (reference sequence). This CDR3 contains 15 residues.

The rearrangement uses TRBV5-6 and TRBJ2-3, with 7 bases fitting TRBD1. Germline V CDR1 and CDR2: SGHDT, YYEEEE. The CDR3 covers 11 residues. The V and J ends lost 3 bases and 13 bases, in that order; junction bases with no gene match: 5. CDR3 sequence: CASSSGQAEYF. The CDR3 DNA follows: TGTGCCAGCAGCTCTGGACAGGCCGAGTATTTT.